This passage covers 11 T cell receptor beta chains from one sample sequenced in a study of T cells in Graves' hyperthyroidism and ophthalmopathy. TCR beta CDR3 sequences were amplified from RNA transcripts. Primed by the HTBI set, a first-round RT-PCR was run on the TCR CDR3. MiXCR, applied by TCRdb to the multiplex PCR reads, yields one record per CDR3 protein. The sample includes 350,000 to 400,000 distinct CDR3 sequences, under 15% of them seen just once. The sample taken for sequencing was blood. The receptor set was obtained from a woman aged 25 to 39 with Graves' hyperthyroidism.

CDR3 protein: CSATRDSTDTQYF. CDR3 bases: TGCAGTGCTACCCGGGACTCCACAGATACGCAGTATTTT. The rearrangement joins TRBV20-1 to TRBJ2-3; D is perhaps TRBD2 (6 bases). Germline values: CDR1 DFQATT, CDR2 SNEGSKA (reference sequence). Trimming stripped 4 bases from V and 2 bases from J, with 10 bases between. This CDR3 contains 13 residues.

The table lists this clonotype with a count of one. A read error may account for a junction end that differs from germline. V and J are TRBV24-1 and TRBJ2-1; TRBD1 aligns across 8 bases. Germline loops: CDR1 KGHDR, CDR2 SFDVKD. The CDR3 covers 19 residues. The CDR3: CASSSRQPRTGHTYNEQFF. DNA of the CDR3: TGTGCCAGCAGTTCCCGACAACCCAGGACAGGGCACACATACAATGAGCAGTTCTTC.

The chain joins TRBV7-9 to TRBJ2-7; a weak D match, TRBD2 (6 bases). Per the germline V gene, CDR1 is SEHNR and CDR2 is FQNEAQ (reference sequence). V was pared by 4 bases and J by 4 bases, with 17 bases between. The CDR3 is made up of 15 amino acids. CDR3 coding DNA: TGTGCCAGCAGCTCAGGTGGGGGGTCGCGGTACGAGCAGTACTTC. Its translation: CASSSGGGSRYEQYF.

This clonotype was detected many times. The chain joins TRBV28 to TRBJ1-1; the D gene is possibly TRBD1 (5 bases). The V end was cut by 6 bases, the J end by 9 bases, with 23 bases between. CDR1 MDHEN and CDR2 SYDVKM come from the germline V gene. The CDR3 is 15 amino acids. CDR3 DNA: TGTGCCAGCAGATCGAGCCTGTGGGACGTAGGGAAAGCTTTCTTT. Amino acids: CASRSSLWDVGKAFF.

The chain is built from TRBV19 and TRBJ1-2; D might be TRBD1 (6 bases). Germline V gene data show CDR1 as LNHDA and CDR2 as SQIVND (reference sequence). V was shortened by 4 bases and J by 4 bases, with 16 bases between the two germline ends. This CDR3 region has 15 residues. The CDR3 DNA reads TGTGCCAGTAGTAACCGGGACATTCTGTTCTATGGCTACACCTTC. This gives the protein CASSNRDILFYGYTF.

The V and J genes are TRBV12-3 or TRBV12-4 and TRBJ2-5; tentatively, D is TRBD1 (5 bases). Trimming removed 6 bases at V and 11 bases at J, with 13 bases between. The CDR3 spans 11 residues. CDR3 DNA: TGTGCCAGCAGGGACAACAGTAATCAGTACTTC. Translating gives CASRDNSNQYF.

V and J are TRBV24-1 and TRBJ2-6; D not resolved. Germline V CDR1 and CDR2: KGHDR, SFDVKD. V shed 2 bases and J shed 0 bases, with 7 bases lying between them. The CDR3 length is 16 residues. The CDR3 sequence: CATSDSQSSGANVLTF. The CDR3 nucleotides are TGTGCCACCAGTGATTCTCAGTCCTCTGGGGCCAACGTCCTGACTTTC.

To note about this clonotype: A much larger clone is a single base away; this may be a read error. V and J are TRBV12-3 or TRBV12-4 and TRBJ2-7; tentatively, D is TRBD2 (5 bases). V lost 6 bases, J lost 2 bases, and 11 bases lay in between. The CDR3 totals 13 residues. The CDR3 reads CASRSSRTYEQYF. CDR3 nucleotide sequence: TGTGCCAGCAGGTCTAGCAGAACCTACGAGCAGTACTTC.

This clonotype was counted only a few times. The CDR3 here is CASSYSTGSTSPLHF. CDR3 bases: TGTGCCAGCAGTTACAGTACAGGAAGTACATCACCCCTCCACTTT. The V call is TRBV6-2 or TRBV6-3, the J call TRBJ1-6, with a tentative D call TRBD1 (5 bases). The V gene's germline CDR1 is MNHEY and CDR2 SVGEGT. V shed 2 bases and J shed 10 bases, with 15 bases lying between them. The length of the CDR3 is 15 residues.

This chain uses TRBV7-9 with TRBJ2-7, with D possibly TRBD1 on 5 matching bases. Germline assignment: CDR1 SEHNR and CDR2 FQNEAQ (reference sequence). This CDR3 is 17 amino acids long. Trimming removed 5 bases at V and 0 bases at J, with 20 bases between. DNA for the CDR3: TGTGCCAGCAGCCCCACCCAGCCAGGGCCTTTCTCCTACGAGCAGTACTTC. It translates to CASSPTQPGPFSYEQYF.

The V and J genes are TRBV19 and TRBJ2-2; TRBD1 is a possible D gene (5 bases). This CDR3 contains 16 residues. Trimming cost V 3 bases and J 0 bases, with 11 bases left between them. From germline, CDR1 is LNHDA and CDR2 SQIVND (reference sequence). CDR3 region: CASSIKGSSNTGELFF. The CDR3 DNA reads TGTGCCAGTAGTATTAAGGGGTCATCGAACACCGGGGAGCTGTTTTTT.